Shown below are 14 T cell receptor beta chains from a single sample sequenced in a study of CD8+ T cells in alopecia areata. Treatment of the sample: oral pan-JAK inhibitor, 5-10 mg twice daily. Extracted RNA was reverse transcribed, and the resulting cDNA served as sequencing template. Sequencing was performed with immunoSEQ multiplex PCR; in TCRdb, only in-frame clones are kept and a portion is missing. The table has some 240,000 clones, about 50% seen once. The specimen was CD4+ T cells sorted from blood, collected at week 4, from a patient treated with tofacitinib. These receptors were obtained from a human donor with alopecia areata.

The table lists this clone with a count of one. This sequence joins TRBV7-9 and TRBJ2-3; 11 bases are shared with TRBD2. Trimming removed 4 bases from V and 3 bases from J; junction bases left unmatched: 3. Germline CDR1 SEHNR, CDR2 FQNEAQ (reference sequence). There are 15 residues in the CDR3. CDR3 loop: CASSSWTSGTDTQYF. The CDR3 nucleotides read TGTGCCAGCAGCTCCTGGACTAGCGGGACAGATACGCAGTATTTT.

V gene TRBV6-6 combines with J gene TRBJ1-6, with D possibly being TRBD1 (6 bases). Looked up from germline, CDR1 is MNHNY and CDR2 is SVGAGI (reference sequence). V was pared by 6 bases and J by 9 bases, with 18 bases between. The CDR3 consists of 15 residues. In DNA, the CDR3 is TGTGCCAGCAGCGTACAGGAGACACAGGGTTCACCCCTCCACTTT. This encodes CASSVQETQGSPLHF.

V and J are TRBV10-3 and TRBJ1-5; D is possibly TRBD1 (6 bases). Germline values: CDR1 ENHRY, CDR2 SYGVKD. V was trimmed by 5 bases and J by 2 bases, leaving 10 bases between them. The CDR3 is 14 residues long. In DNA, the CDR3 is TGTGCCATCAGTCCAGGGGCGGGCAATCAGCCCCAGCATTTT. Its translation is CAISPGAGNQPQHF.

V usage is TRBV29-1 and J usage is TRBJ1-1; TRBD1 agrees at 7 bases. The CDR3 runs to 14 residues. Germline lookup yields CDR1 SQVTM and CDR2 ANQGSEA. V was pared by 6 bases and J by 0 bases, with 7 bases of the junction left unmatched. The CDR3 here is CSVELTGVNTEAFF. CDR3 nucleotides: TGCAGCGTAGAACTAACAGGGGTGAACACTGAAGCTTTCTTT. The complete variable domain, with remaining parts taken from reference TRBV29-1 and TRBJ1-1, reads SAVISQKPSRDICQRGTSLTIQCQVDSQVTMMFWYRQQPGQSLTLIATANQGSEATYESGFVIDKFPISRPNLTFSTLTVSNMSPEDSSIYLCSVELTGVNTEAFFGQGTRLTVV.

The chain has TRBV6-1 and TRBJ2-2, with D unresolved. Germline values: CDR1 MNHNS, CDR2 SASEGT. V was clipped by 7 bases and J by 4 bases, with 10 bases between them. This CDR3 is built from 13 residues. CDR3 nucleotide sequence: TGTGCCAGCACCAGAGTACGCACCGGGGAGCTGTTTTTT. Its protein product is CASTRVRTGELFF.

This clone has a count of ten or more. V is TRBV7-2 and J is TRBJ1-2; the D gene is possibly TRBD1 (6 bases). CDR3 size: 14 residues. V shed 6 bases and J shed 2 bases, with 13 bases lying between them. CDR1 and CDR2 from the germline V gene are SGHTA and FQGNSA. The CDR3 nucleotides are TGTGCCAGCAGTAGTGGGGGCGGAAACTATGGCTACACCTTC. Encoded protein: CASSSGGGNYGYTF.

The V gene is TRBV6-5, the J gene TRBJ2-1, with 8 bases fitting TRBD1. This CDR3 comprises 14 residues. Germline V gene data show CDR1 as MNHEY and CDR2 as SVGAGI. The J segment lost 6 bases and the V segment lost 7 bases, leaving 8 bases of the junction unmatched. The CDR3 is CASTRGQASNEQFF. As DNA, the CDR3 is TGTGCCAGCACAAGGGGACAGGCTTCCAATGAGCAGTTCTTC.

This clone was recorded a few times. The chain couples TRBV15 to TRBJ2-5; D call uncertain. Germline CDR1 is LNHNV and CDR2 is YYDKDF (reference sequence). CDR3 length: 13 amino acids. The V end was cut by 5 bases, the J end by 1 base, with 8 bases between. CDR3 in DNA: TGTGCCACCAGCGGCAGTATCCAAGAGACCCAGTACTTC. Translating gives CATSGSIQETQYF.

This clone occurred a few times. V gene TRBV7-2 combines with J gene TRBJ2-2; D gene unclear. Trimming pared 3 bases from V and 5 bases from J, leaving 7 bases between. The CDR3 sequence is 13 residues long. Germline CDR1 is SGHTA and CDR2 is FQGNSA. CDR3 residues: CASSFPGTGELFF. In nucleotides, the CDR3 is TGTGCCAGCAGCTTTCCCGGGACCGGGGAGCTGTTTTTT.

This sequence joins TRBV29-1 and TRBJ2-5; perhaps TRBD1 as D (6 bases). The germline gives CDR1 SQVTM, CDR2 ANQGSEA. The CDR3 covers 12 residues. V dropped 4 bases and J dropped 6 bases, with 12 bases sitting between them. This chain's CDR3 is CSVAGGGKTQYF. CDR3 coding DNA: TGCAGCGTTGCTGGGGGCGGAAAGACCCAGTACTTC.

This clone was observed a few times. This rearrangement joins TRBV10-3 to TRBJ2-3; 11 nucleotides agree with TRBD2. CDR1 is ENHRY and CDR2 is SYGVKD in the germline V gene. This CDR3 region has 16 residues. V was pared by 11 bases and J by 2 bases, with 12 bases of the junction left unmatched. DNA of the CDR3: TGTGCCTCCGGGGGACTAGCGGAGCGACCCACAGATACGCAGTATTTT. This sequence encodes CASGGLAERPTDTQYF.

About this clone itself: This CDR3 is also generated by other DNA sequences in the sample. The J gene is TRBJ2-1, the V gene TRBV29-1; weak D call: TRBD2 (5 bases). Trimming removed 4 bases from V and 5 bases from J, with 9 bases in between. Germline CDR1 is SQVTM and CDR2 is ANQGSEA. The CDR3 covers 12 residues. The CDR3 DNA follows: TGCAGCGTTGGCACGGGGAACAATGAGCAGTTCTTC. Encoded protein: CSVGTGNNEQFF.

The V gene is TRBV7-8, the J gene TRBJ1-2; possibly TRBD1 for D (5 bases). Per the germline V gene, CDR1 is SGHVS and CDR2 is FQNEAQ. The V gene lost 1 base and the J gene lost 8 bases, with 14 bases spanning the gap. The CDR3 extends over 14 amino acids. The DNA for the CDR3 is TGTGCCAGCAGCTTAGTCCAGGGTCCGGGGGGCTACACCTTC. Translating gives CASSLVQGPGGYTF.

This clone has only one observation. Other DNA sequences in this sample translate to the same CDR3. The V gene is TRBV9, the J gene TRBJ1-2; D not certain. Per germline, CDR1 SGDLS and CDR2 YYNGEE. This CDR3 comprises 12 residues. Trimming stripped 6 bases from V and 6 bases from J, with 12 bases between. DNA of the CDR3: TGTGCCAGCAAGAACGAGGGCGATGGCTACACCTTC. Its protein product is CASKNEGDGYTF.